These 29 T cell receptor beta chains share one sample of origin, sequenced in a study of graft-versus-host responses after intestinal transplantation. Sequencing used immunoSEQ multiplex PCR; TCRdb keeps in-frame clones, though not all of them. The top ten clones hold roughly 0.17% of a sample with around 130,000 clones, 90% to 95% of them seen once. The antigens for these receptors are not known. The material sequenced was unstimulated CD4+ T cells sorted from spleen or lymph node cells, taken before intestinal transplant. Receptor source: a human donor who received an intestinal transplant.

The genes are TRBV18 and TRBJ1-2, with D possibly matching TRBD1 (5 bases). The V gene lost 2 bases and the J gene lost 8 bases, with 9 bases spanning the gap. This CDR3 is 12 amino acids long. CDR1 and CDR2 (germline): KGHSH, LQKENI. The CDR3 loop reads CASSPSRGGYTF. The CDR3 DNA is TGTGCCAGCTCACCATCACGGGGGGGCTACACCTTC.

The CDR3 DNA sequence: TGCGCCAGCAGCCAAGGCCCCGTCGCCTTAGGTAGCCGCTACACCTTC. Encoded protein: CASSQGPVALGSRYTF. This chain joins TRBV4-1 and TRBJ1-2; no definite D call. This CDR3 has 16 residues. Trimming removed 1 base from V and 9 bases from J, with 21 bases in between. Germline assignment: CDR1 MGHRA and CDR2 YSYEKL.

The CDR3 DNA is TGTGCCAGCAGCTTAGTGGGCGGGGGAGGGACCTACGAGCAGTACTTC. It specifies CASSLVGGGGTYEQYF. The chain recombines TRBV7-6 with TRBJ2-5, with 7 positions matching TRBD2. The DNA end favors TRBJ2-7, so the J call may be wrong. The CDR3 is 16 amino acids. The germline V gene encodes CDR1 SGHVS and CDR2 FNYEAQ.

The genes are TRBV7-9 and TRBJ1-2; D is possibly TRBD1 (5 bases). Deletions cut 3 bases from V and 0 bases from J, with 8 bases between. The CDR3 sequence is 14 residues long. Germline V gene lookup returns CDR1 SEHNR and CDR2 FQNEAQ (reference sequence). The CDR3 coding sequence is TGTGCCAGCAGCTTGCCAGGGCCTAACTATGGCTACACCTTC. Its protein product is CASSLPGPNYGYTF. Using reference TRBV7-9 and TRBJ1-2 for the parts outside the CDR3, the full variable domain is DTGVSQNPRHKITKRGQNVTFRCDPISEHNRLYWYRQTLGQGPEFLTYFQNEAQLEKSRLLSDRFSAERPKGSFSTLEIQRTEQGDSAMYLCASSLPGPNYGYTFGSGTRLTVV.

The V gene is TRBV29-1, the J gene TRBJ2-2, with TRBD1 identical over 8 bases. From germline, CDR1 is SQVTM and CDR2 ANQGSEA. V gave up 8 bases and J gave up 2 bases; unmatched junction bases: 7. This CDR3 contains 14 residues. The CDR3 DNA reads TGCAGCACGCGGACAGGGATAAACACCGGGGAGCTGTTTTTT. It codes for CSTRTGINTGELFF.

The chain combines TRBV6-6 with TRBJ2-2, with 8 bases matching TRBD2. This CDR3 has 15 amino acids. Per the germline V gene, CDR1 is MNHNY and CDR2 is SVGAGI (reference sequence). V shed 2 bases and J 3 bases; nucleotides not matched to a gene: 2. CDR3 DNA: TGTGCCAGCAGTTACCGGCGGGGGGACACCGGGGAGCTGTTTTTT. Its translation is CASSYRRGDTGELFF.

The rearrangement uses TRBV5-1 and TRBJ2-1; tentatively, D is TRBD1 or TRBD2 (5 bases each). The V gene lost 3 bases and the J gene lost 0 bases, with 10 bases spanning the gap. The V gene's germline CDR1 is SGHRS and CDR2 YFSETQ. The CDR3 runs 15 residues. The DNA of the CDR3 is TGCGCCAGCAGCTGGGGGACCGGCTCCTACAATGAGCAGTTCTTC. Its translation: CASSWGTGSYNEQFF.

The rearrangement links TRBV19 to TRBJ1-1; D is unresolved. The germline CDR1 and CDR2 sequences are LNHDA and SQIVND (reference sequence). CDR3 length: 14 residues. V lost 6 bases, J lost 1 base, and 12 bases lay in between. The CDR3 nucleotides read TGTGCCAGTAGGTCTTGGGGAGGGAACACTGAAGCTTTCTTT. The encoded protein is CASRSWGGNTEAFF.

V is TRBV19 and J is TRBJ2-3; no firm D call. V was cut by 5 bases and J by 2 bases, with 8 bases left in between. Germline-derived CDR1 and CDR2 are LNHDA and SQIVND (reference sequence). This CDR3 comprises 13 residues. As DNA, the CDR3 is TGTGCCAGTAGTTGGGCAGCCACAGATACGCAGTATTTT. Translation: CASSWAATDTQYF.

The V gene is TRBV10-1, the J gene TRBJ2-2; D call uncertain. Between the trimmed V and J ends, which lost 0 bases and 9 bases, there was a span of 5 bases. The length of the CDR3 is 12 residues. Germline V lookup: CDR1 WNHNN, CDR2 SYGVQD (reference sequence). The CDR3 sequence is CASSESFRELFF. The CDR3 nucleotides are TGCGCCAGCAGTGAGTCCTTTCGGGAGCTGTTTTTT.

The chain links TRBV5-1 to TRBJ1-2, with TRBD1 as a possible D gene (6 bases). The CDR3 consists of 16 residues. The ends were cut back, 3 bases at V and 0 bases at J, with 15 bases in the middle. The germline V gene has CDR1 SGHRS and CDR2 YFSETQ. This chain's CDR3 is CASSSGAGTANYGYTF. The CDR3, as DNA: TGCGCCAGCAGCTCAGGGGCCGGGACTGCTAACTATGGCTACACCTTC.

J is TRBJ1-1 and V is TRBV20-1; D is perhaps TRBD1 (5 bases). Germline CDR1 and CDR2: DFQATT and SNEGSKA (reference sequence). This CDR3 comprises 11 residues. V was clipped by 3 bases and J by 6 bases, with 8 bases between them. The CDR3 protein is CSARGVAEAFF. CDR3 in DNA: TGCAGTGCTAGGGGGGTGGCTGAAGCTTTCTTT.

The gene calls are TRBV7-9 and TRBJ1-2; 8 bases are shared with TRBD1. The CDR3 has 15 amino acids. With V trimmed by 5 bases and J by 4 bases, 9 bases remained unmatched. The germline CDR1 and CDR2 sequences are SEHNR and FQNEAQ (reference sequence). DNA of the CDR3: TGTGCCAGCAGCCTCCAGACAGGGGTCATCTATGGCTACACCTTC. It is translated as CASSLQTGVIYGYTF.

V is TRBV5-1 and J is TRBJ1-1; 10 positions agree with TRBD1. V was pared by 4 bases and J by 1 base, with 7 bases of the junction left unmatched. CDR1 is SGHRS, CDR2 YFSETQ, per germline. The CDR3 contains 16 residues. The CDR3 sequence is CASSIRDRGGNTEAFF. In DNA, the CDR3 is TGCGCCAGCAGCATCCGGGACAGGGGAGGGAACACTGAAGCTTTCTTT. The full variable domain, rest sourced from reference TRBV5-1 and TRBJ1-1, is KAGVTQTPRYLIKTRGQQVTLSCSPISGHRSVSWYQQTPGQGLQFLFEYFSETQRNKGNFPGRFSGRQFSNSRSEMNVSTLELGDSALYLCASSIRDRGGNTEAFFGQGTRLTVV.

The chain employs TRBV19 and TRBJ1-6, with TRBD1 matching over 7 bases. This CDR3 region has 15 residues. The J segment lost 6 bases and the V segment lost 4 bases, leaving 6 bases of the junction unmatched. Germline V CDR1 and CDR2: LNHDA, SQIVND (reference sequence). CDR3 DNA: TGTGCCAGTAGTAGGAGGACAGGTCCTAATTCACCCCTCCACTTT. Translating it yields CASSRRTGPNSPLHF.

The chain joins TRBV27 to TRBJ1-5, with 7 bases lining up with TRBD1. Germline CDR1 MNHEY, CDR2 SMNVEV (reference sequence). CDR3 size: 15 residues. With V trimmed by 7 bases and J by 2 bases, 8 bases remained unmatched. The CDR3 is CASNKQGTGNQPQHF. DNA of the CDR3: TGTGCCAGCAACAAACAGGGGACGGGCAATCAGCCCCAGCATTTT.

This chain joins TRBV29-1 and TRBJ2-7; 9 bases fit TRBD1. Trimming took 7 bases from V and 6 from J; bases not matched to a gene: 10. The CDR3 spans 13 residues. Germline V gene lookup returns CDR1 SQVTM and CDR2 ANQGSEA. For the CDR3, the DNA is TGCAGCGCCGCCTCCGGGACAGGGTTCGAGCAGTACTTC. It encodes CSAASGTGFEQYF.

The V gene is TRBV18, the J gene TRBJ2-5, with D perhaps TRBD1 or TRBD2 (5 bases each). Deletions cut 3 bases from V and 2 bases from J, with 10 bases between. The CDR3 runs to 14 residues. Germline V lookup: CDR1 KGHSH, CDR2 LQKENI. The CDR3 DNA reads TGTGCCAGCTCACCGAGGGGTCCACAAGAGACCCAGTACTTC. This gives the protein CASSPRGPQETQYF.

This chain uses TRBV9 with TRBJ1-2; D might be TRBD1 (6 bases). This CDR3 comprises 13 residues. The germline V and J ends were trimmed by 9 bases and 6 bases, with 18 bases remaining between them. In germline, CDR1 is SGDLS, CDR2 YYNGEE. The CDR3 protein is CAISKWGLHGYTF. CDR3 nucleotides: TGTGCCATTTCAAAGTGGGGGCTCCATGGCTACACCTTC.

V usage is TRBV27 and J usage is TRBJ1-1; D is uncertain. CDR3 length: 13 amino acids. The germline gives CDR1 MNHEY, CDR2 SMNVEV (reference sequence). The V gene lost 5 bases and the J gene lost 0 bases, with 7 bases spanning the gap. The DNA of the CDR3 is TGTGCCAGCAGTCGCTACATGAACACTGAAGCTTTCTTT. Translating gives CASSRYMNTEAFF.

The J gene is TRBJ2-7, the V gene TRBV7-2, with TRBD2 as a possible D gene (5 bases). Looked up from germline, CDR1 is SGHTA and CDR2 is FQGNSA. V dropped 0 bases and J dropped 2 bases, with 17 bases sitting between them. CDR3 length: 17 residues. CDR3 residues: CASSLARGSTSAYEQYF. Written as DNA, the CDR3 is TGTGCCAGCAGCTTAGCTCGAGGGTCGACGTCAGCCTACGAGCAGTACTTC.

In its sample, this clone was seen a few times. The CDR3 is CASMGPKETQYF. DNA of the CDR3: TGTGCCAGTATGGGACCGAAAGAGACCCAGTACTTC. V gene TRBV11-2 combines with J gene TRBJ2-5; tentatively, D is TRBD1 or TRBD2 (5 bases each). The V end lost 9 bases, the J end lost 3 bases, and 11 bases lay between the germline ends. Germline CDR1 is SGHAT and CDR2 is FQNNGV. CDR3 length equals 12 residues.

The V gene is TRBV29-1, the J gene TRBJ1-4, with unresolved D. Trimming shortened V by 3 bases and J by 5 bases, and 7 bases separated the two germline ends. The CDR3 runs to 12 residues. CDR1 and CDR2 from the germline V gene are SQVTM and ANQGSEA. This CDR3 reads CSVEQDNEKLFF. CDR3 sequence (DNA): TGCAGCGTTGAGCAGGACAATGAAAAACTGTTTTTT.

V is TRBV7-2 and J is TRBJ2-7, with 7 positions matching TRBD1. CDR3 length: 14 residues. The V gene end was trimmed by 5 bases and the J gene end by 2 bases; junction bases not matched to a gene: 6. Germline V gene lookup returns CDR1 SGHTA and CDR2 FQGNSA. CDR3: CASSLGTVPYEQYF. Written as DNA, the CDR3 is TGTGCCAGCAGCCTCGGGACAGTTCCCTACGAGCAGTACTTC.

The chain uses TRBV6-5 and TRBJ1-5, with D uncertain. Germline assignment: CDR1 MNHEY and CDR2 SVGAGI. Trimming removed 0 bases at V and 4 bases at J, with 13 bases between. The CDR3 runs to 16 residues. The DNA for the CDR3 is TGTGCCAGCAGTTACTCATCGGCACACGGGAATCAGCCCCAGCATTTT. As protein: CASSYSSAHGNQPQHF.

V gene TRBV5-8 combines with J gene TRBJ2-4; the D is unclear. Per the germline V gene, CDR1 is SGHTS and CDR2 is YDEGEE. This CDR3 contains 15 residues. Trimming took 2 bases from V and 4 from J, leaving 13 bases between them. This chain's CDR3 is CASSFRPKEKNIQYF. Here the CDR3 DNA reads TGTGCCAGCAGCTTTCGACCCAAGGAAAAAAACATTCAGTACTTC.

This clone came up once. The chain carries TRBV10-3 and TRBJ2-1, with 11 nucleotides matching TRBD1. Germline V gene data show CDR1 as ENHRY and CDR2 as SYGVKD. CDR3 size: 14 residues. The V segment lost 9 bases and the J segment 6 bases; nucleotides outside the gene matches: 7. CDR3 bases: TGTGCCATTGGACAGGGGGCGCTAGGCAATGAGCAGTTCTTC. The encoded protein is CAIGQGALGNEQFF.

The chain is built from TRBV5-1 and TRBJ2-5; TRBD2 matches 11 bases. V trimming: 6 bases; J trimming: 2 bases; junction bases outside the gene matches: 9. Germline CDR1 and CDR2: SGHRS and YFSETQ. The length of the CDR3 is 16 residues. CDR3 protein: CASKGTSGGTQETQYF. DNA of the CDR3: TGCGCCAGCAAGGGTACTAGCGGGGGTACGCAAGAGACCCAGTACTTC.

The chain carries TRBV27 and TRBJ2-3, with D unclear. Trimming cost V 5 bases and J 8 bases, with 14 bases left between them. Germline lookup yields CDR1 MNHEY and CDR2 SMNVEV (reference sequence). The CDR3 has 13 residues. This CDR3 reads CASSIRRAFTQYF. The CDR3 nucleotides read TGTGCCAGCAGTATCAGAAGGGCCTTTACGCAGTATTTT.